A selection of T cell receptor beta chains follows, all from one sample in a study of T cell responses to AZD1222 COVID-19 vaccine. The repertoire was sequenced with immunoSEQ multiplex PCR; TCRdb's copy has only in-frame clones and lacks some. The sample consists of about 120,000 clones, around 90% of them appearing once. The material was peripheral blood, obtained on day 0 of AZD1222 vaccination. Receptors were obtained from an adult in good health. Each CDR3 is given with its conserved first and last residue. A D gene is named only where the DNA matches it firmly. Clone sizes are given selectively: once, few, many, or a class where the clone is expanded.

CDR3nt,CDR3aa,j_gene,v_gene,abundance,d_gene
TGTGCCAGCAGCCTCGGGACAGTTTCGTACTATTCCTACAATGAGCAGTTCTTC,CASSLGTVSYYSYNEQFF,TRBJ2-1,TRBV7-2,NA,TRBD1
TGTGCCAGCGCTAAGCACTCTGGAAACACCATATATTTT,CASAKHSGNTIYF,TRBJ1-3,TRBV12-3/TRBV12-4,NA,NA
TGTGCCTGGAGTCAGGGGGGCTACGAGCAGTACTTC,CAWSQGGYEQYF,TRBJ2-7,TRBV30,few,NA
TGTGCCAGCAGTGTGACAGGGCGGACCGGGGAGCTGTTTTTT,CASSVTGRTGELFF,TRBJ2-2,TRBV2,NA,TRBD1
TGCGCCAGCAGCCCGGGGACGGTGTACCAAGAGACCCAGTACTTC,CASSPGTVYQETQYF,TRBJ2-5,TRBV5-1,NA,NA
TGTGCCAGCAGCTCAAGCGGGGGAACCAACAATGAGCAGTTCTTC,CASSSSGGTNNEQFF,TRBJ2-1,TRBV13,NA,TRBD2
TGTGCCTGGAGTGTACCAGGAGGGGGCTCTGGAAACACCATATATTTT,CAWSVPGGGSGNTIYF,TRBJ1-3,TRBV30,NA,NA
TGTGCCAGCAGCTTAGAGGGGGCGACAGGCCCCCATCAGCCCCAGCATTTT,CASSLEGATGPHQPQHF,TRBJ1-5,TRBV7-2,NA,TRBD1
TGTGCCTGGAGTGTACAGGGCACAGATACGCAGTATTTT,CAWSVQGTDTQYF,TRBJ2-3,TRBV30,once,NA
TGTGCCAGCAGCTTAGGGGTCAGTCCGGGGGAGACCCAGTACTTC,CASSLGVSPGETQYF,TRBJ2-5,TRBV5-4,NA,NA
TGTGCCAGCAGCTTAATGTTCACCGGGGAGCTGTTTTTT,CASSLMFTGELFF,TRBJ2-2,TRBV7-3,NA,NA
TGTGCCAGCTCACCAGTGGGGGCAGACTATGGCTACACCTTC,CASSPVGADYGYTF,TRBJ1-2,TRBV18,NA,NA
TGTGCCAGCAGCCCCGGGCTACTAAGCGGACAGCCCCAGCATTTT,CASSPGLLSGQPQHF,TRBJ1-5,TRBV6-5,NA,NA
TGTGCCAGCAGCCAAGAAATAGTTCGGACAGCAAGCTCCTATAATTCACCCCTCCACTTT,CASSQEIVRTASSYNSPLHF,TRBJ1-6,TRBV3-1/TRBV3-2,NA,NA
TGTGCCAGCGCTCATACCGGGGAGCTGTTTTTT,CASAHTGELFF,TRBJ2-2,TRBV3-1/TRBV3-2,NA,NA
TGCGCCAGCAGCGAGCAACCGGGACAGCACTACAATGAGCAGTTCTTC,CASSEQPGQHYNEQFF,TRBJ2-1,TRBV5-1,NA,TRBD1
TGTGCCAGAAGCCTCTTAGGACAGGGATGGATAGAGCAGTACTTC,CARSLLGQGWIEQYF,TRBJ2-7,TRBV5-3,NA,TRBD1
TGTGCCAGCTCGCTCAGTGTGGCAGAAGAGACCCAGTACTTC,CASSLSVAEETQYF,TRBJ2-5,TRBV18,NA,NA
TGTGCCACCAGCCCCCGGGGCGGGGGATTCACAGATACGCAGTATTTT,CATSPRGGGFTDTQYF,TRBJ2-3,TRBV15,NA,TRBD2
TGTGCCAGCTCAACCCAGGGACTTAGCCAGCCCCAGCATTTT,CASSTQGLSQPQHF,TRBJ1-5,TRBV2,NA,NA
TGTGCCAGCAGCTTAAGGGACGGGAGAACTGAAGCTTTCTTT,CASSLRDGRTEAFF,TRBJ1-1,TRBV7-9,few,NA
TGCGCCAGCAGCTTTCAGGGGGGTCACTCCTACGAGCAGTACTTC,CASSFQGGHSYEQYF,TRBJ2-7,TRBV5-1,NA,NA
TGTGCCAGCAGCTTAGAAGGGTGGGGCATCCCAAATGAGCAGTTCTTC,CASSLEGWGIPNEQFF,TRBJ2-1,TRBV7-9,NA,NA
TGTGCCAGCAGGAACCCCGCCCGGCAGGGGGCAAACACCATATATTTT,CASRNPARQGANTIYF,TRBJ1-3,TRBV6-8,NA,TRBD1
TGTGCCAGCAGTTCCGGGCCCTATAGCAATCAGCCCCAGCATTTT,CASSSGPYSNQPQHF,TRBJ1-5,TRBV6-5,NA,NA
TGTGCCAGCAGTTACGGGGGGAACACTGAAGCTTTCTTT,CASSYGGNTEAFF,TRBJ1-1,TRBV6-2/TRBV6-3,few,NA
TGTGCCAGCAGCATTTTTCCCGGGACAGGGGCCTATGGCTACACCTTC,CASSIFPGTGAYGYTF,TRBJ1-2,TRBV9,NA,TRBD1
TGTGCCAGCAGCCGTGACAGGGATTACGAGCAGTACTTC,CASSRDRDYEQYF,TRBJ2-7,TRBV13,few,TRBD1
TGTGCCAGCAAGTTAGGGTTTAATTCACCCCTCCACTTT,CASKLGFNSPLHF,TRBJ1-6,TRBV27,NA,NA
TGTGCCAGCAGTTTTCGTCTCGTCCTCTTCGGGACCGAGGGTTACGAGCAGTACTTC,CASSFRLVLFGTEGYEQYF,TRBJ2-7,TRBV28,NA,NA
TGTGCCAGCAGTGCAGAACGGCGCTCCTACAATGAGCAGTTCTTC,CASSAERRSYNEQFF,TRBJ2-1,TRBV2,NA,NA
TGTGCCAGCAGGCTCAGCGGGGGGACTACCTACGAGCAGTACTTC,CASRLSGGTTYEQYF,TRBJ2-7,TRBV6-6,NA,TRBD2
TGTGCCTGGAGTGTAAGCCACAATCAGCCCCAGCATTTT,CAWSVSHNQPQHF,TRBJ1-5,TRBV30,NA,NA
TGTGCCTCAAGCTCCTATAATTCACCCCTCCACTTT,CASSSYNSPLHF,TRBJ1-6,TRBV9,NA,NA
TGTGCCAGCAGCTTAGACGCAGGGGTTTTGGCTGAAGCTTTCTTT,CASSLDAGVLAEAFF,TRBJ1-1,TRBV11-3,NA,NA
TGTGCCAGCTCACAGGGTCAGAGAGGGTACGAGCAGTACTTC,CASSQGQRGYEQYF,TRBJ2-7,TRBV18,NA,NA
TGTGCCAGCAGCCTCCCACCGGACAGACCCTACGAGCAGTACTTC,CASSLPPDRPYEQYF,TRBJ2-7,TRBV6-2/TRBV6-3,medium-sized,NA
TGTGCCAGCAGCTTAGGGTGGACCTACGAGCAGTACTTC,CASSLGWTYEQYF,TRBJ2-7,TRBV7-8,NA,NA
TGTGCCAGCAGCGACAGGGGAATGAACACTGAAGCTTTCTTT,CASSDRGMNTEAFF,TRBJ1-1,TRBV6-5,NA,TRBD1
TGCGCCAGCAAGCTGGACAGCGGAAACACCATATATTTT,CASKLDSGNTIYF,TRBJ1-3,TRBV5-1,NA,NA
TGTGCCAGCAGCTTTAGCGCGGCAGGGTTGGCAGATACGCAGTATTTT,CASSFSAAGLADTQYF,TRBJ2-3,TRBV7-6,NA,NA
TGCAGCGTTGGAGACAGCTTCAATCAGCCCCAGCATTTT,CSVGDSFNQPQHF,TRBJ1-5,TRBV29-1,NA,NA
TGTGCCAGCAGCCAAGATCCGGCGGGGATGGGGGGAGGTACGCAGTATTTT,CASSQDPAGMGGGTQYF,TRBJ2-3,TRBV3-1/TRBV3-2,NA,NA
TGTGCCAGCTCACCACTAAGCAGGGTCACTGAAGCTTTCTTT,CASSPLSRVTEAFF,TRBJ1-1,TRBV18,NA,NA
TGTGCCAGCAGTGGCTCGGGGGACGGGACCTACGAGCAGTACTTC,CASSGSGDGTYEQYF,TRBJ2-7,TRBV28,NA,NA
TGTGCCAGCAGCGTAGGTCTAAACATTGAAGCTTTCTTT,CASSVGLNIEAFF,TRBJ1-1,TRBV9,once,NA
TGCAGCGCCCAAATCGGGTTGGGGACCACAGATACGCAGTATTTT,CSAQIGLGTTDTQYF,TRBJ2-3,TRBV29-1,NA,NA
TGTGCCACCAGTGATACCGGGACAGGACTGAATGAAAAACTGTTTTTT,CATSDTGTGLNEKLFF,TRBJ1-4,TRBV24-1,NA,TRBD1
TGTGCCCTCCAGGCAGACCAAGGGCAGCCCCAGCATTTT,CALQADQGQPQHF,TRBJ1-5,TRBV5-4,NA,NA
TGTGCCAGCAGCCCTCGGGAGACCCAGTACTTC,CASSPRETQYF,TRBJ2-5,TRBV5-5,NA,NA
TGTGCCAGCTATACTGGGGGGGCGCTATACGAGCAGTACTTC,CASYTGGALYEQYF,TRBJ2-7,TRBV28,NA,NA
TGTGCCACCAGCAGAGAGCCCCCGGGTCTCCTAGCGGGACTCACAGATACGCAGTATTTT,CATSREPPGLLAGLTDTQYF,TRBJ2-3,TRBV15,NA,TRBD2
TGTGCCAGCAGCCAAGGACGGCTAGCAATCGGCGGGGAGCTGTTTTTT,CASSQGRLAIGGELFF,TRBJ2-2,TRBV3-1/TRBV3-2,NA,NA